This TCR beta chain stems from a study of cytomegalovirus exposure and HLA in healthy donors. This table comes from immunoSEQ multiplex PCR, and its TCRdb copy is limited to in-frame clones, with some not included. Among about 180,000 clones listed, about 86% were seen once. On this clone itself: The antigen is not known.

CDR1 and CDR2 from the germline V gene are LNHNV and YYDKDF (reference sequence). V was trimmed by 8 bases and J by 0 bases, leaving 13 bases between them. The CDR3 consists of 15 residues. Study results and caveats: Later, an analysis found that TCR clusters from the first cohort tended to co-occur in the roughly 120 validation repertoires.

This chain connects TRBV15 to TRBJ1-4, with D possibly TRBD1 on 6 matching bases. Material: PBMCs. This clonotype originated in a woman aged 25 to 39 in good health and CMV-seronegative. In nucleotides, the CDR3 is TGTGCCACCTACGGGGGGGCTGCAACTAATGAAAAACTGTTTTTT. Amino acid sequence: CATYGGAATNEKLFF. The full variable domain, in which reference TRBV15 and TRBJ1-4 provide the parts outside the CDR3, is DAMVIQNPRYQVTQFGKPVTLSCSQTLNHNVMYWYQQKSSQAPKLLFHYYDKDFNNEADTPDNFQSRRPNTSFCFLDIRSPGLGDTAMYLCATYGGAATNEKLFFGSGTQLSVL.